Reported below is one T cell receptor (beta chain). Its antigen is currently not known. No base quality information exists; no much larger clone differs at one position. The sample originates from a study of CD8 T cells in ankylosing spondylitis (dated by TCRdb to 2017 to 2019). Turning to the overall study: The study set out to find disease-linked TCR variants by profiling T cell receptor beta repertoires in ankylosing spondylitis patients and healthy donors. In total, the full study cohort was made up of about 99 healthy donors and 25 ankylosing spondylitis patients. Peripheral blood samples were taken, and synovial fluid was additionally collected from ankylosing spondylitis patients. Results the study describes overall, beyond this receptor: Some TCR beta motif variants had previously been reported in synovial fluid and blood of reactive arthritis patients, which suggested common disease-initiation mechanisms. The disease-linked clones had a CD8+ phenotype and were found at relatively low frequencies in peripheral blood. A TCR beta motif of 7 or 8 highly homologous amino acid variants appeared characteristic of blood from ankylosing spondylitis patients. Significant enrichment of the disease-linked clones was reported in matched synovial fluid samples from ankylosing spondylitis patients.

Data came from an Illumina HiSeq 2500. TCR beta libraries were prepared by quantitative 5'-RACE with molecular barcodes. The study's own analysis went as follows. To identify disease-linked TCR variants, a new computational method was used, one built on a probabilistic model of VDJ rearrangement. TCRdb reanalyzed the raw reads on its own, using fastp at Q25 for trimming and MiXCR for clone calling, and kept in-frame beta chains. Each CDR3 protein appears once, grouped with its most common genes and DNA. Here the V and J calls rest on TCRdb's processing, not on the authors' analysis. The sample contains 200,000 to 300,000 distinct CDR3 sequences, about 24% of them found a single time. 0.5% to 0.65% of the sample rests with the top ten. V and J are truncated by 0 bases and 8 bases respectively, leaving an intervening sequence of 16 bases. The CDR3 runs 15 amino acids, cysteine and phenylalanine included. Left in the record is the CDR3 DNA by itself, 45 bases read in frame from the first base. The germline V gene (reference sequence) supplies CDR1 DFQATT and CDR2 SNEGSKA.

Sequences were obtained from blood, either unsorted or a sorted T cell fraction (not recorded which). The receptor's source is a male donor with ankylosing spondylitis or in good health (not recorded which). Here the chain combines TRBV20-1 and TRBJ1-4; the D gene is possibly TRBD1, with 5 bases matching. At the DNA level, the sequence is TGCAGTGCTAGAGATCTCGGGGGAGTTGGGGAAAAACTGTTTTTT. Its coded protein is CSARDLGGVGEKLFF.